Shown below are 19 T cell receptor beta chains from a single sample sequenced in a study of blood T cell repertoires in COVID-19. Using immunoSEQ multiplex PCR, the repertoire was profiled, and TCRdb retains in-frame clones only, with some absent. The sample lists some 250,000 clones; around 84% were seen once. The source material was peripheral blood. All receptors come from a man between 60 and 75 years old with acute or convalescent COVID-19.

Regarding this clone: Lacking the conserved final phenylalanine or tryptophan, this CDR3 likely reflects a read error. Because the CDR3's place on the DNA is in doubt, the DNA is left out and the CDR3 is given as listed by TCRdb. This chain links TRBV28 with TRBJ1-2. Germline V CDR1 and CDR2: MDHEN, SYDVKM. From its first to its last residue, the CDR3 has 16 amino acids. This CDR3 is CASSSPSGTGAFIGVA.

V gene TRBV29-1 combines with J gene TRBJ2-7; no clear D. The CDR3 covers 12 residues. V was cut by 4 bases and J by 1 base, with 8 bases left in between. Germline V gene lookup returns CDR1 SQVTM and CDR2 ANQGSEA. CDR3 in amino acids: CSVGGSSYEQYF. CDR3 bases: TGCAGCGTTGGAGGCAGTTCCTACGAGCAGTACTTC.

This clone occurred once. This chain links TRBV4-1 with TRBJ2-2; 12 bases are shared with TRBD2. Germline CDR1 MGHRA, CDR2 YSYEKL. J lost 1 base, V lost 4 bases, and 4 bases had no gene match. The CDR3 is 17 amino acids. DNA of the CDR3: TGCGCCAGCAGCCGACAACTAGCGGGAGGGAACACCGGGGAGCTGTTTTTT. This gives the protein CASSRQLAGGNTGELFF.

The gene calls are TRBV2 and TRBJ1-1; 7 bases map to TRBD1. CDR3 length: 14 residues. Per germline, CDR1 SNHLY and CDR2 FYNNEI. With V trimmed by 8 bases and J by 7 bases, 13 bases remained unmatched. For the CDR3, the DNA is TGTGCCAGCTCTACCCTAGCCGGGACAGTTGAAGCTTTCTTT. It codes for CASSTLAGTVEAFF.

The J gene is TRBJ2-5, the V gene TRBV10-3; TRBD2 matches 9 bases. This CDR3 region has 13 residues. V was clipped by 6 bases and J by 2 bases; unmatched bases: 1. Germline V gene data show CDR1 as ENHRY and CDR2 as SYGVKD. CDR3 nucleotide sequence: TGTGCCATCAGGACTAGCGGACAAGAGACCCAGTACTTC. Its protein is CAIRTSGQETQYF.

This chain uses TRBV28 with TRBJ1-1; 10 bases map to TRBD1. Per germline, CDR1 MDHEN and CDR2 SYDVKM. The V segment lost 3 bases and the J segment 7 bases; nucleotides outside the gene matches: 8. CDR3 length: 15 amino acids. The CDR3 sequence: CASSLSSGQGLEAFF. The CDR3 region has the DNA TGTGCCAGCAGTTTGAGTTCGGGACAGGGGCTTGAAGCTTTCTTT. Filled out from reference TRBV28 and TRBJ1-1, the complete variable domain reads DVKVTQSSRYLVKRTGEKVFLECVQDMDHENMFWYRQDPGLGLRLIYFSYDVKMKEKGDIPEGYSVSREKKERFSLILESASTNQTSMYLCASSLSSGQGLEAFFGQGTRLTVV.

The chain links TRBV2 to TRBJ1-1, with D possibly TRBD1 on 5 matching bases. The CDR3 consists of 18 residues. V was pared by 7 bases and J by 0 bases, with 24 bases between. CDR1 is SNHLY and CDR2 is FYNNEI in the germline V gene. CDR3 in amino acids: CASTVPRQGTPMNTEAFF. The CDR3 coding sequence is TGTGCCAGCACCGTCCCTAGGCAGGGCACTCCAATGAACACTGAAGCTTTCTTT. Based on the CDR3 plus reference TRBV2 and TRBJ1-1, the full variable domain is EPEVTQTPSHQVTQMGQEVILRCVPISNHLYFYWYRQILGQKVEFLVSFYNNEISEKSEIFDDQFSVERPDGSNFTLKIRSTKLEDSAMYFCASTVPRQGTPMNTEAFFGQGTRLTVV.

This clone was counted a single time. This chain uses TRBV7-3 with TRBJ2-7; TRBD2 agrees at 8 bases. With 5 bases clipped from V and 5 bases from J, the junction kept 5 bases outside the gene matches. Germline CDR1 and CDR2: SGHTA and FQGTGA. The CDR3 has 13 residues. The CDR3 here is CASSARGGNEQYF. In DNA, the CDR3 is TGTGCCAGCAGCGCCCGGGGGGGCAACGAGCAGTACTTC.

The rearrangement links TRBV4-1 to TRBJ1-2; D might be TRBD1 (5 bases). Trimming shortened V by 6 bases and J by 0 bases, and 14 bases separated the two germline ends. Germline lookup yields CDR1 MGHRA and CDR2 YSYEKL. The CDR3 spans 15 residues. CDR3 amino acids: CASRRLGLANYGYTF. CDR3 bases: TGCGCCAGCAGAAGACTGGGGCTAGCTAACTATGGCTACACCTTC.

This chain links TRBV5-1 with TRBJ1-6; TRBD1 agrees at 9 bases. The germline V gene encodes CDR1 SGHRS and CDR2 YFSETQ. V trimming: 4 bases; J trimming: 9 bases; junction bases outside the gene matches: 5. The length of the CDR3 is 14 residues. This chain's CDR3 is CASSRQGGTSPLHF. In nucleotides, the CDR3 is TGCGCCAGCAGCCGACAGGGGGGGACTTCACCCCTCCACTTT.

V is TRBV11-1 and J is TRBJ1-2; D ambiguous. Trimming stripped 2 bases from V and 8 bases from J, with 15 bases between. The germline CDR1 and CDR2 sequences are SGHAT and FQDESV (reference sequence). The CDR3 length is 14 residues. In DNA form, the CDR3 reads TGTGCCAGCAGCTTAACCGCAGGCCCAGGAGGCTACACCTTC. Protein: CASSLTAGPGGYTF.

The genes are TRBV4-3 and TRBJ2-7; D might be TRBD1 (6 bases). The germline V and J ends were trimmed by 2 bases and 3 bases, with 11 bases remaining between them. The CDR3 covers 14 residues. CDR1 is LGHNA, CDR2 YSLEER, per germline. The CDR3 loop reads CASSQNRASYEQYF. DNA for the CDR3: TGCGCCAGCAGCCAAAACAGGGCTAGCTACGAGCAGTACTTC.

The chain links TRBV28 to TRBJ1-2; no reliable D call. V lost 7 bases and J 1 base, leaving 4 bases between the germline ends. CDR3 length equals 11 residues. Germline-derived CDR1 and CDR2 are MDHEN and SYDVKM. This chain's CDR3 is CASTGNYGYTF. CDR3 nucleotides: TGTGCCAGCACGGGTAACTATGGCTACACCTTC.

The rearrangement uses TRBV11-3 and TRBJ1-2; the D is unclear. CDR3 length: 16 residues. V lost 0 bases to trimming and J lost 4 bases, with 15 bases between them. Germline lookup yields CDR1 SGHNT and CDR2 YENEEA. DNA of the CDR3: TGTGCCAGCAGCTTAGATTGGTCTAGCGGTGGCTATGGCTACACCTTC. Its protein is CASSLDWSSGGYGYTF.

The rearrangement links TRBV7-6 to TRBJ2-7; 10 bases line up with TRBD2. The CDR3 is made up of 15 amino acids. The germline V gene encodes CDR1 SGHVS and CDR2 FNYEAQ. Trimming at V came to 2 bases and at J to 5 bases, leaving 6 bases not matched to a gene. The CDR3 region is CASSLNSGRSHEQYF. In DNA form, the CDR3 reads TGTGCCAGCAGCTTAAATAGCGGGAGGTCCCACGAGCAGTACTTC.

The chain carries TRBV2 and TRBJ1-5; no reliable D call. The germline V gene encodes CDR1 SNHLY and CDR2 FYNNEI. V was pared by 6 bases and J by 4 bases, with 16 bases between. The CDR3 extends over 15 amino acids. The CDR3 loop reads CASRPNSSPNQPQHF. Written as DNA, the CDR3 is TGTGCCAGCAGACCCAACTCTAGCCCTAATCAGCCCCAGCATTTT.

The rearrangement joins TRBV5-1 to TRBJ2-2; 9 bases agree with TRBD1. The germline CDR1 and CDR2 sequences are SGHRS and YFSETQ. The V and J ends lost 7 bases and 3 bases, in that order; junction bases with no gene match: 1. The CDR3 length is 13 residues. DNA for the CDR3: TGCGCCAGCCGGGACAGGGACACCGGGGAGCTGTTTTTT. Translation gives CASRDRDTGELFF.

The rearrangement uses TRBV6-7 and TRBJ2-2; D possibly corresponds to TRBD1 (5 bases). TRBV6-7 is treated as an ORF (open reading frame) with a function not yet certain. V was pared by 2 bases and J by 2 bases, with 12 bases between. The CDR3 is made up of 16 amino acids. CDR3 sequence (DNA): TGTGCCAGCAGTTACAAAAGGGGAAAAAACACCGGGGAGCTGTTTTTT. Amino acid sequence: CASSYKRGKNTGELFF.

V gene TRBV28 combines with J gene TRBJ1-3; D remains ambiguous. The CDR3 covers 15 residues. Germline loops: CDR1 MDHEN, CDR2 SYDVKM. Trimming took 3 bases from V and 0 from J, leaving 9 bases between them. The CDR3 DNA reads as TGTGCCAGCAGTTTCTCCGGGATCTCTGGAAACACCATATATTTT. This sequence encodes CASSFSGISGNTIYF.